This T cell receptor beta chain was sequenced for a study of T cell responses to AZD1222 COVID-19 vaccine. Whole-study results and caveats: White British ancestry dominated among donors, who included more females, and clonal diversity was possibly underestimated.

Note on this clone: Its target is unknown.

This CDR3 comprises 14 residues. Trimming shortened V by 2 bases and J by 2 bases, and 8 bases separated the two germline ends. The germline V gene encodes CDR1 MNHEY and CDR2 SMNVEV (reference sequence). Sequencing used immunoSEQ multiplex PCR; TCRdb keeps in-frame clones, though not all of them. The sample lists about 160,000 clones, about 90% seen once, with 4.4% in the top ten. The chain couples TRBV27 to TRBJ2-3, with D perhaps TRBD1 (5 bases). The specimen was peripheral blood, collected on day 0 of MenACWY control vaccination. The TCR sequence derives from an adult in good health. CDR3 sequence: CASSLRQTTDTQYF. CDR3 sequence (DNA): TGTGCCAGCAGTTTACGACAGACCACAGATACGCAGTATTTT.